Here is one T cell receptor beta chain with its context. The data were obtained in a study of blood T cell repertoires in COVID-19. Study-wide background: Collection of acute and convalescent COVID-19 samples took place in the United States, Italy and Spain. The cDNA or gDNA used as material had been derived from T cells, B-cell-depleted T cells, or PBMCs.

Original processing notes: Counts of nucleated cells, estimated from reference gene primer amplification, were obtained. TCRdb's copy holds only in-frame clones and misses some; the assay was immunoSEQ multiplex PCR. V and J calls plus clone size are reproduced from that table; the DNA served to infer D and trimming. Among approximately 230,000 clones listed, about four fifths were seen once. What was sequenced was peripheral blood. The clonotype originates from a man aged 80 or over with acute or convalescent COVID-19.

DNA for the CDR3: TGTGCCAGCAGCCAAGAAGGAGGGAACACTGAAGCTTTCTTT. It codes for CASSQEGGNTEAFF. The chain employs TRBV3-1 (or the pseudogene TRBV3-2) and TRBJ1-1; D gene unclear. This CDR3 comprises 14 residues. Germline CDR1 and CDR2: LGHDT and YNNKEL (reference sequence). V shed 0 bases and J shed 1 base, with 6 bases lying between them.